A selection of T cell receptor beta chains follows, all from one sample in a study of blood T cell repertoires in COVID-19. The method was immunoSEQ multiplex PCR; TCRdb's version includes in-frame clones alone and lacks a portion of them. Of 200,000 to 300,000 clones in the sample, approximately 86% were seen once. The specimen was peripheral blood. Receptors originate from a man aged 25 to 40 with active or convalescent COVID-19. The CDR3 runs from the conserved cysteine through the conserved F or W. The D gene is left open where the match is weak. Size is omitted from some rows. Given values are once, few, many or a class for expanded clones.

size	V	D	J	DNA	CDR3
NA	TRBV3-1/TRBV3-2	NA	TRBJ2-2	TGTGCCAGCAGCCGAGGACAGAACACCGGGGAGCTGTTTTTT	CASSRGQNTGELFF
NA	TRBV7-9	TRBD2	TRBJ2-7	TGTGCCAGCAGCAAGGGGACTAGCGGGGGGATCTTC	CASSKGTSGGIF
few	TRBV7-7	NA	TRBJ2-7	TGTGCCAGCAGCACCGGAACCGGAGAATCCTACGAGCAGTACTTC	CASSTGTGESYEQYF
NA	TRBV5-1	TRBD1	TRBJ1-1	TGCGCCAGCAGCCCCTGGACAGGGATGAACACTGAAGCTTTCTTT	CASSPWTGMNTEAFF
NA	TRBV6-5	NA	TRBJ1-5	TGTGCCAGCAGAGGACAGTACAACCAGCCCCAGCATTTT	CASRGQYNQPQHF
NA	TRBV29-1	NA	TRBJ1-2	TGCAGCGTCCCGCCCAGTGGGGAGGATGGCTACACCTTC	CSVPPSGEDGYTF
NA	TRBV6-5	NA	TRBJ1-2	TGTGCCAGCAGTTACTCGAGTCAGGGCGGCTACACCTTC	CASSYSSQGGYTF
few	TRBV7-9	NA	TRBJ2-3	TGTGCCAGCAGCTTGGGGGGTTTGACAGATACGCAGTATTTT	CASSLGGLTDTQYF
NA	TRBV18	TRBD2	TRBJ2-2	TGTGCCAGCTCACGGACTAGCGGGGGGCCCGCGAACACCGGGGAGCTGTTTTTT	CASSRTSGGPANTGELFF
NA	TRBV7-8	TRBD1	TRBJ1-4	TGTGCCAGCAGTCTCCACAGGGGCACTAATGAAAAACTGTTTTTT	CASSLHRGTNEKLFF
NA	TRBV4-3	TRBD1	TRBJ2-7	TGCGCCAGCAGCCCCGACAGGGATGGCTACGAGCAGTACTTC	CASSPDRDGYEQYF
NA	TRBV29-1	NA	TRBJ2-5	TGCAGCGTTGGGCGGGGCCAAGAGACCCAGTACTTC	CSVGRGQETQYF
NA	TRBV5-5	TRBD1	TRBJ1-1	TGTGCCAGCAGCTTGGCCCCAGGGGGGAGGACTGAAGCTTTCTTT	CASSLAPGGRTEAFF
NA	TRBV6-5	NA	TRBJ1-3	TGTGCCAGCAGGGCAGCGGCTGGAAACACCATATATTTT	CASRAAAGNTIYF
NA	TRBV13	TRBD1	TRBJ1-2	TGTGCCAGCAGCTCCGACAGGGGGCTGGATGGCTACACCTTC	CASSSDRGLDGYTF
once	TRBV4-1	NA	TRBJ2-1	TGCGCCAGCAGCCAAGACATGACTACTGAGCAGTTCTTC	CASSQDMTTEQFF
NA	TRBV6-2/TRBV6-3	NA	TRBJ2-7	TGTGCCAGCAGCGACTGGACTCTCCCCGAGTACTTC	CASSDWTLPEYF
NA	TRBV6-6	NA	TRBJ1-3	TGTGCCAGCAGTTACGTGGGGACAGGAAACACCATATATTTT	CASSYVGTGNTIYF
NA	TRBV2	NA	TRBJ1-1	TGTGCCAGCAGTGAAGACAGGTCAAAAGCTTTCTTT	CASSEDRSKAFF
NA	TRBV9	NA	TRBJ1-1	TGTGCCAGCAGCACACAGGGTTGGGACACTGAAGCTTTCTTT	CASSTQGWDTEAFF
NA	TRBV19	TRBD1	TRBJ1-2	TGTGCCAGTAGTAGTAACAGGGGAACCGCTTCCTATGGCTACACCTTC	CASSSNRGTASYGYTF
NA	TRBV6-6	TRBD1	TRBJ2-7	TGTGCCAGCATTCGGGGACAGGGAGGTTACGAGCAGTACTTC	CASIRGQGGYEQYF
few	TRBV7-6	NA	TRBJ2-2	TGTGCCAGCAGCTTAGCGGTAGGGGCGAGCACCGGGGAGCTGTTTTTT	CASSLAVGASTGELFF
NA	TRBV9	TRBD2	TRBJ2-1	TGTGCCAGCAGCAAACACCACGAGGGTAGCGGGGGGGCTTTTGAGCAGTTCTTC	CASSKHHEGSGGAFEQFF
NA	TRBV6-6	NA	TRBJ2-7	TGTGCCAGCAGTGTGGGGCCGTTCTACGAGCAGTACTTC	CASSVGPFYEQYF
NA	TRBV11-2	TRBD1	TRBJ1-4	TGTGCCAGCAGGGGGGGGACAGGATTTAATGAAAAACTGTTTTTT	CASRGGTGFNEKLFF
NA	TRBV28	TRBD2	TRBJ2-3	TGTGCCAGCACCCACACCCTGGGGGGGAAGGCAGATACGCAGTATTTT	CASTHTLGGKADTQYF
NA	TRBV10-1	TRBD1	TRBJ1-4	TGCGCCAGCAGGCGGACAGGCTCGGGCGAAAAACTGTTTTTT	CASRRTGSGEKLFF
once	TRBV19	TRBD2	TRBJ2-7	TGTGCCAGTAGTATGCTGACTAGCTTCCACGAGCAGTACTTC	CASSMLTSFHEQYF
few	TRBV14	NA	TRBJ1-3	TGTGCCAGCAGCCAAGTGGCAGGGGGAAACACCATATATTTT	CASSQVAGGNTIYF
once	TRBV18	NA	TRBJ1-1	TGTGCCAGCTCACCTCATACGGAGCTCACTGAAGCTTTCTTT	CASSPHTELTEAFF
NA	TRBV6-5	NA	TRBJ2-1	TGTGCCAGCAGTTACCAGGGACTTGAGCAGTTCTTC	CASSYQGLEQFF
once	TRBV6-5	NA	TRBJ1-1	TGTGCCAGCACGCCTAGGAGGAACACTGAAGCTTTCTTT	CASTPRRNTEAFF
NA	TRBV11-3	NA	TRBJ2-5	TGTGCCAGCAGCACGGGCGGGGGGAACAGGGGGCGTACGGAGACCCAGTACTTC	CASSTGGGNRGRTETQYF
NA	TRBV19	TRBD1	TRBJ2-5	TGTGCCAGTAGTATGGCTTCTGGACAGGGGATGGAGACCCAGTACTTC	CASSMASGQGMETQYF
NA	TRBV11-2	TRBD1	TRBJ1-2	TGTGCCAGCAGCTTAGGAACAGGGGGCAAGGATGGCTACACCTTC	CASSLGTGGKDGYTF
NA	TRBV29-1	NA	TRBJ1-1	TGCAGCGGGAGGGGGGGCGCAGGCATGAACACTGAAGCTTTCTTT	CSGRGGAGMNTEAFF
NA	TRBV5-1	NA	TRBJ1-1	TGCGCCAGCAGCCCGGGCGGGTGGCCCCAGAACACTGAAGCTTTCTTT	CASSPGGWPQNTEAFF
once	TRBV7-6	TRBD2	TRBJ2-3	TGTGCCAGCAGCTTCTCGGAAGAAGAAACTAGCGGGGGTGCTGAGGCAGATACGCAGTATTTT	CASSFSEEETSGGAEADTQYF
once	TRBV5-1	TRBD2	TRBJ2-1	TGCGCCAGCAGCCTAGGACTAGCGGGGTATCCCTACAATGAGCAGTTCTTC	CASSLGLAGYPYNEQFF
NA	TRBV6-6	NA	TRBJ2-7	TGTGCCAGCACCAAGGGGGAGTACGAGCAGTACTTC	CASTKGEYEQYF